This T cell receptor (beta chain) was identified in a study of CD8+CD57+ T cells in acquired aplastic anemia. Study as a whole: Recorded DNA amounts for sorted CD4+ and CD8+ cells had an average of around 3.5 ug.

The CDR3 contains 14 residues. Per germline, CDR1 DFQATT and CDR2 SNEGSKA (reference sequence). The junction had 5 bases not matched to a gene; V was cut back by 0 bases and J by 3 bases. CDR3 and TCR beta VDJ profiling relied on a genomic DNA template. One entry per CDR3 protein results from TCRdb running MiXCR on the reads. The sample shows 250,000 to 300,000 distinct CDR3 sequences, approximately 56% of them seen only once. Specimen: sorted CD4+, CD8+, or CD8+CD57+ T cells (not recorded which) from PBMCs. The clonotype was recovered from a human donor with severe aplastic anemia or a healthy control (not recorded which). The genes are TRBV20-1 and TRBJ2-7; TRBD2 aligns across 7 bases. CDR3: CSAREAGEIYEQYF. The CDR3, as DNA: TGCAGTGCTAGAGAGGCGGGGGAGATCTACGAGCAGTACTTC.